The entry below describes one T cell receptor beta chain. This clonotype was recorded a few times. The specificity of this receptor is unknown. Base quality data are lacking; no much larger clone is found one base away. The approximately 41 donors, aged about 6 to 95 years, were systemically healthy Caucasian individuals from Russia. Each donor gave 8.5 to 10 milliliters of peripheral blood, collected into EDTA-treated Vacutainer tubes. Ficoll-Paque density-gradient centrifugation was used to isolate PBMCs, with at least 7 million obtained per sample. Total RNA, at least 5 micrograms per sample, was extracted from PBMCs with Trizol reagent. For every donor, flow cytometry on a PBMC aliquot measured the percentage of naive CD45RAhigh/CD27high T cells. These data come from a study of blood T cells in healthy people across ages (dated by TCRdb to between 2014 and 2017). With regard to the full study: Template switching captured roughly one uniquely barcoded TCR beta cDNA molecule per two T cells in model experiments. Using deep sequencing normalized with unique cDNA molecular identifiers, the study measured how TCR beta repertoire diversity changes with age. Four age groups were formed from the donors: young (average about 17 years), middle-aged (less than 40), aged (62) and long-lived (approximately 80). To avoid experimental bias, donors of different ages were randomly spread across the sequencing lanes. Using the same blood draw, the study looked at two additional independent replicas of 1 million unique cDNA reads for two donors, one aged 18 to 30 and the other aged 80 or older. The study at large found these results: Estimates of total diversity based on one million sequenced T cells were considered lower bounds and underestimates. Conclusive comparison of naive and antigen-experienced compartments was prevented by the profiling of bulk unsorted PBMCs. As age increased, observed TCR beta diversity per million T cells dropped in a roughly linear way, and a significant reduction was already evident by age 40. Compared with the aged group, the long-lived group had more naive CD4+ T cells, fewer expanded clones and increased TCR diversity, suggesting age selection. Because donor CMV infection status was unknown, age-related changes in expanded clonotypes were potentially confounded. Observed TCR beta diversity correlated strongly with the percentage of naive T cells measured by flow cytometry.

Library creation used 5' RACE. The listed sequencing device is Illumina HiSeq 2500. A second about 7 to 11 cycle PCR used a sample-barcoded 5' primer and a J-beta primer mix. A unique molecular identifier was introduced onto each TCR beta cDNA molecule by a template-switch 5' adaptor carrying 12 random nucleotides. Each sample yielded at least 2.5 million CDR3-containing paired-end reads. All of the RNA was converted into first-strand cDNA using the Mint cDNA synthesis kit, with a TRBC-specific oligonucleotide serving as the primer. All cDNA was treated with uracil-DNA glycosylase and then went through a first 18-cycle PCR with the universal primers M1SS and BC2_uni_R. The paper's data handling went like this. For normalization, 1 million high-quality reads were randomly selected from each sample, with every read carrying a distinct molecular identifier. Reads with shared molecular identifiers were discarded instead of being binned into consensus sequences. MiTCR, with a Q25 quality threshold and the strictest error-elimination algorithm, was used for CDR3 identification, clonotype clustering and error correction. A nonparametric unseen species model using Euler transformation provided a lower-bound estimate of total TCR beta diversity. TCRdb reprocessed the public reads (quality trimming at Q25 with fastp, clone calling with MiXCR) and kept in-frame beta chains. Rows with a matching CDR3 protein are joined into one entry that keeps the most common DNA and genes. These V and J calls derive from TCRdb rather than the authors' analysis. This sample lists roughly 1,300,000 distinct CDR3 sequences; approximately 60% were detected once. About 6.3% of the sample is taken by the ten largest.

The CDR3 holds 15 amino acids from the cysteine to the phenylalanine. Just CDR3 DNA is preserved here, 45 bases in frame from base 1. CDR1 MNHNS and CDR2 SASEGT were looked up in the germline V gene. Compared with germline, V lacks 3 bases and J lacks 2 bases; bases without a gene match: 5. This sequence was found in a man between 18 and 35 years old in good health. The rearrangement joined TRBV6-1 to TRBJ2-7; 9 bases in the junction line up with TRBD2. The sample taken for sequencing was blood. The DNA sequence reads TGTGCCAGCAGTGAGACTAGCGGAGGGCCCTACGAGCAGTACTTC. This gives the protein CASSETSGGPYEQYF.